Shown below are 30 T cell receptor beta chains from a single sample sequenced in a study of T cells in Graves' hyperthyroidism and ophthalmopathy. From RNA transcripts, TCR beta CDR3 regions were amplified. In the first-round RT-PCR of the TCR CDR3, the HTBI primer set was used. TCRdb processed the multiplex PCR reads anew with MiXCR; each CDR3 protein has one entry. The profile covers around 700,000 distinct CDR3 sequences, with around 20% appearing a single time and 16% taken by the ten largest. Sequenced sample: blood. Receptor source: a woman between 45 and 60 years old with Graves' hyperthyroidism that later progressed to Graves' ophthalmopathy.

The chain links TRBV4-1 to TRBJ2-2, with D maybe TRBD2 (7 bases). The germline V and J ends were trimmed by 4 bases and 5 bases, with 17 bases remaining between them. The germline CDR1 and CDR2 sequences are MGHRA and YSYEKL. This CDR3 contains 16 residues. CDR3 in DNA: TGCGCCAGCAGCCCTGGTGGGGGGGCGTGGACCGGGGAGCTGTTTTTT. Translation: CASSPGGGAWTGELFF.

This clonotype was observed at least ten times. This chain uses TRBV2 with TRBJ2-7, with a weak D call TRBD1 (6 bases). This CDR3 comprises 15 residues. Germline assignment: CDR1 SNHLY and CDR2 FYNNEI. V was pared by 4 bases and J by 4 bases, with 17 bases between. The CDR3, as DNA: TGTGCCAGCAGTGCCGAGACCGGGACAATATACGAGCAGTACTTC. It encodes CASSAETGTIYEQYF.

This rearrangement joins TRBV6-1 to TRBJ1-2; D is uncertain. Germline V gene sequence: CDR1 MNHNS, CDR2 SASEGT. This CDR3 comprises 16 residues. V was pared by 3 bases and J by 5 bases, with 19 bases between. CDR3 bases: TGTGCCAGCAGTGACCTCTCGGGGAAGAAAATATATGGCTACACCTTC. This gives the protein CASSDLSGKKIYGYTF.

This clonotype has more than one count but fewer than ten. The rearrangement joins TRBV6-5 to TRBJ2-2, with TRBD1 matching 7 bases. Per the germline V gene, CDR1 is MNHEY and CDR2 is SVGAGI. The CDR3 loop spans 16 amino acids. J was trimmed by 6 bases and V by 0 bases; bases with no gene match: 7. CDR3 sequence reads: CASSYSLGGIAGELFF. CDR3 in DNA: TGTGCCAGCAGTTACTCGTTAGGGGGCATTGCCGGGGAGCTGTTTTTT.

This clonotype was counted at least ten times. This sequence joins TRBV5-1 and TRBJ2-7; D might be TRBD2 (5 bases). The germline CDR1 and CDR2 sequences are SGHRS and YFSETQ. The CDR3 spans 13 residues. The V gene lost 3 bases and the J gene lost 2 bases, with 9 bases spanning the gap. The chain's CDR3 is CASSSTRTYEQYF. The CDR3, as DNA: TGCGCCAGCAGCTCCACTAGGACCTACGAGCAGTACTTC. Full variable domain (rest looked up from reference TRBV5-1 and TRBJ2-7): KAGVTQTPRYLIKTRGQQVTLSCSPISGHRSVSWYQQTPGQGLQFLFEYFSETQRNKGNFPGRFSGRQFSNSRSEMNVSTLELGDSALYLCASSSTRTYEQYFGPGTRLTVT.

There are many counts of this clonotype. This chain connects TRBV20-1 to TRBJ2-1; no firm D call. Germline V gene sequence: CDR1 DFQATT, CDR2 SNEGSKA (reference sequence). V lost 3 bases and J lost 8, with 14 bases in between. The CDR3 extends over 13 amino acids. CDR3 coding DNA: TGCAGTGCTAGTCCTCGCGGTCGGGATGAGCAGTTCTTC. Its translation is CSASPRGRDEQFF.

The chain couples TRBV14 to TRBJ2-7, with D unresolved. The germline CDR1 and CDR2 sequences are SGHDN and FVKESK. The CDR3 is 15 residues long. Trimming removed 0 bases at V and 3 bases at J, with 12 bases between. The CDR3 is CASSQDSSLGYEQYF. CDR3 DNA sequence: TGTGCCAGCAGCCAAGATTCGTCGCTTGGCTACGAGCAGTACTTC. The variable domain in full, completed from reference TRBV14 and TRBJ2-7, reads EAGVTQFPSHSVIEKGQTVTLRCDPISGHDNLYWYRRVMGKEIKFLLHFVKESKQDESGMPNNRFLAERTGGTYSTLKVQPAELEDSGVYFCASSQDSSLGYEQYFGPGTRLTVT.

The chain uses TRBV15 and TRBJ2-3; D perhaps matches TRBD2 (5 bases). Trimming took off 0 bases at V and 0 bases at J, with 13 bases between the two ends. The CDR3 runs to 17 residues. Germline assignment: CDR1 LNHNV and CDR2 YYDKDF (reference sequence). In DNA form, the CDR3 reads TGTGCCACCAGCAGAGATCTATCGGGGATCAGCACAGATACGCAGTATTTT. This translates into CATSRDLSGISTDTQYF. Using reference TRBV15 and TRBJ2-3 for the parts outside the CDR3, the full variable domain is DAMVIQNPRYQVTQFGKPVTLSCSQTLNHNVMYWYQQKSSQAPKLLFHYYDKDFNNEADTPDNFQSRRPNTSFCFLDIRSPGLGDTAMYLCATSRDLSGISTDTQYFGPGTRLTVL.

This clonotype was counted between two and nine times. The genes are TRBV7-9 and TRBJ1-4; D gene unclear. Trimming shortened V by 3 bases and J by 2 bases, and 13 bases separated the two germline ends. The CDR3 extends over 16 amino acids. From germline, CDR1 is SEHNR and CDR2 FQNEAQ (reference sequence). The CDR3 sequence is CASSLLTLGTNEKLFF. The DNA of the CDR3 is TGTGCCAGCAGCTTGCTGACTTTGGGGACTAATGAAAAACTGTTTTTT.

This clonotype was seen many times. The V call is TRBV6-1, the J call TRBJ2-7, with no clear D. The CDR3 runs to 13 residues. Germline CDR1 and CDR2: MNHNS and SASEGT. The V and J ends lost 7 bases and 0 bases respectively, with 10 bases between them. DNA of the CDR3: TGTGCCAGCATGAGACCCCACTCCTACGAGCAGTACTTC. This gives the protein CASMRPHSYEQYF.

This chain uses TRBV7-2 with TRBJ2-2; 8 nucleotides agree with TRBD2. The V gene's germline CDR1 is SGHTA and CDR2 FQGNSA. J lost 4 bases, V lost 2 bases, and 6 bases had no gene match. This CDR3 spans 16 amino acids. The CDR3: CASSLIGGGPTGELFF. The CDR3, as DNA: TGTGCCAGCAGCTTAATCGGGGGGGGCCCCACCGGGGAGCTGTTTTTT.

Concerning this clonotype: A much bigger clone sits one base away, suggesting this may be a read error. The rearrangement joins TRBV18 to TRBJ1-4; D ambiguous. This CDR3 is 15 amino acids long. The germline CDR1 and CDR2 sequences are KGHSH and LQKENI. Trimming removed 3 bases from V and 8 bases from J, with 16 bases in between. Written as DNA, the CDR3 is TGTGCCAGCTCACCCCCGGCCCCGGGAGGGGAAAAACTGTTTTTT. It specifies CASSPPAPGGEKLFF.

Many counts were recorded for this clonotype. The chain links TRBV27 to TRBJ2-7; TRBD1 matches 8 bases. J was trimmed by 6 bases and V by 6 bases; bases with no gene match: 4. The CDR3 runs to 12 residues. Germline V lookup: CDR1 MNHEY, CDR2 SMNVEV (reference sequence). The CDR3 coding sequence is TGTGCCAGCAGCCGGACAGGGAGCGAGCAGTACTTC. Translated: CASSRTGSEQYF.

This clonotype was recorded a few times. CDR3: CASRWGDSNQPQHF. The CDR3 coding sequence is TGTGCCAGCCGGTGGGGGGATAGCAATCAGCCCCAGCATTTT. V gene TRBV12-3 or TRBV12-4 combines with J gene TRBJ1-5, with D tentatively TRBD1 (5 bases). The ends were cut back, 8 bases at V and 0 bases at J, with 11 bases in the middle. The CDR3 covers 14 residues.

The chain employs TRBV7-2 and TRBJ1-3; 7 bases are a match to TRBD1. Per the germline V gene, CDR1 is SGHTA and CDR2 is FQGNSA. The CDR3 is 14 amino acids. The V and J ends lost 5 bases and 2 bases, in that order; junction bases with no gene match: 3. The CDR3 is CASSQGTAGNTIYF. DNA for the CDR3: TGTGCCAGCAGCCAAGGGACAGCTGGAAACACCATATATTTT.

In this sample, this clonotype turned up many times. The gene calls are TRBV5-1 and TRBJ2-1; 16 bases fit TRBD2. Germline assignment: CDR1 SGHRS and CDR2 YFSETQ. V shed 3 bases, J shed 8 bases, and the junction held 14 bases outside the gene matches. The CDR3 loop spans 19 amino acids. DNA for the CDR3: TGCGCCAGCAGCTCGGGACTAGCGGGGGGGCCGGGATTTAGGGATGAGCAGTTCTTC. This translates into CASSSGLAGGPGFRDEQFF.

This clonotype was counted between two and nine times. The CDR3 protein is CSAGTGWRGGKDTQYF. The CDR3 DNA reads as TGCAGTGCTGGGACGGGATGGCGGGGGGGCAAAGATACGCAGTATTTT. The rearrangement links TRBV20-1 to TRBJ2-3; the match to TRBD2 covers 9 bases. The germline gives CDR1 DFQATT, CDR2 SNEGSKA (reference sequence). V lost 5 bases to trimming and J lost 5 bases; unmatched junction nucleotides: 14. CDR3 length: 16 residues.

This clonotype was seen more than once but under ten times. V is TRBV11-3 and J is TRBJ2-7, with D tentatively TRBD1 or TRBD2 (6 bases each). There are 15 residues in the CDR3. CDR1 is SGHNT, CDR2 YENEEA, per germline. V dropped 1 base and J dropped 2 bases, with 12 bases sitting between them. The CDR3 sequence: CASSLVGGRAYEQYF. CDR3 sequence (DNA): TGTGCCAGCAGCTTAGTAGGGGGGCGCGCCTACGAGCAGTACTTC.

This clonotype turned up a few times. V usage is TRBV4-1 and J usage is TRBJ1-6; D perhaps matches TRBD1 (5 bases). V lost 2 bases and J 9 bases, leaving 8 bases between the germline ends. The CDR3 totals 13 residues. Germline V gene lookup returns CDR1 MGHRA and CDR2 YSYEKL. CDR3 protein: CASSQSQGSPLHF. The CDR3 nucleotides read TGCGCCAGCAGCCAATCCCAGGGTTCACCCCTCCACTTT.

The chain recombines TRBV29-1 with TRBJ2-4; weak D call: TRBD1 (6 bases). Germline-derived CDR1 and CDR2 are SQVTM and ANQGSEA. Trimming removed 4 bases at V and 0 bases at J, with 13 bases between. The CDR3 loop spans 15 amino acids. CDR3 amino acids: CSVGGQGLAKNIQYF. The CDR3 DNA reads as TGCAGCGTTGGGGGGCAGGGCCTAGCCAAAAACATTCAGTACTTC.

This clonotype was seen many times. This sequence joins TRBV20-1 and TRBJ2-1, with 12 nucleotides matching TRBD2. V lost 6 bases and J lost 4; bases outside the gene matches: 7. CDR3 length equals 15 residues. Looked up from germline, CDR1 is DFQATT and CDR2 is SNEGSKA (reference sequence). CDR3 sequence (DNA): TGCAGTGCAACCTGGACTAGCGGGGTTTACAATGAGCAGTTCTTC. Protein: CSATWTSGVYNEQFF.

The CDR3 region is CASSIGARQGNTGELFF. CDR3 nucleotides: TGTGCCAGTAGTATAGGGGCCCGACAGGGGAACACCGGGGAGCTGTTTTTT. The rearrangement joins TRBV19 to TRBJ2-2, with 7 bases identical to TRBD1. V trimming: 1 base; J trimming: 1 base; junction bases outside the gene matches: 6. The CDR3 length is 17 residues. CDR1 and CDR2 from the germline V gene are LNHDA and SQIVND (reference sequence).

This clonotype was seen at least ten times. The gene calls are TRBV12-3 or TRBV12-4 and TRBJ2-7; TRBD1 might be the D (6 bases). V lost 5 bases, J lost 3 bases, and 17 bases lay in between. The CDR3 runs to 15 residues. The CDR3 region has the DNA TGTGCCAGCAGTCCCGGACAGAAGGCCCTCTACGAGCAGTACTTC. It translates to CASSPGQKALYEQYF.

The rearrangement joins TRBV10-3 to TRBJ2-3; 13 bases are shared with TRBD2. The V segment lost 2 bases and the J segment 5 bases; nucleotides outside the gene matches: 7. CDR1 and CDR2 from the germline V gene are ENHRY and SYGVKD. The CDR3 loop spans 17 amino acids. CDR3: CAISETLTSGGEDTQYF. The CDR3 DNA sequence: TGTGCCATCAGTGAGACCTTAACTAGCGGGGGGGAAGATACGCAGTATTTT.

This chain uses TRBV5-6 with TRBJ2-1; possibly TRBD1 for D (5 bases). Germline V CDR1 and CDR2: SGHDT, YYEEEE. Trimming removed 2 bases at V and 8 bases at J, with 11 bases between. CDR3 length: 13 residues. CDR3 in amino acids: CASSFLRADEQFF. Here the CDR3 DNA reads TGTGCCAGCAGCTTCCTCAGGGCGGATGAGCAGTTCTTC.

This clonotype was counted at least ten times. This CDR3 is CASSLWASGGAGSLDTQYF. The DNA for the CDR3 is TGTGCCAGCAGCTTATGGGCTAGCGGGGGGGCCGGATCATTAGATACGCAGTATTTT. The rearrangement joins TRBV7-3 to TRBJ2-3; 12 nucleotides align to TRBD2. This CDR3 is built from 19 residues. V shed 2 bases, J shed 5 bases, and the junction held 14 bases outside the gene matches. Germline lookup yields CDR1 SGHTA and CDR2 FQGTGA.

The genes are TRBV20-1 and TRBJ1-2; no reliable D call. CDR1 is DFQATT and CDR2 is SNEGSKA in the germline V gene (reference sequence). Trimming shortened V by 1 base and J by 0 bases, and 9 bases separated the two germline ends. The CDR3 loop spans 14 amino acids. The CDR3 here is CSARVPLSNYGYTF. CDR3 nucleotides: TGCAGTGCTAGAGTTCCCCTTTCTAACTATGGCTACACCTTC.

The sample holds many counts of this clonotype. The gene calls are TRBV11-1 and TRBJ2-1; D tentatively fits TRBD1 or TRBD2 (5 bases each). Between the trimmed V and J ends, which lost 2 bases and 6 bases, there was a span of 17 bases. The CDR3 sequence is 16 residues long. The V gene's germline CDR1 is SGHAT and CDR2 FQDESV (reference sequence). In DNA form, the CDR3 reads TGTGCCAGCAGCTTACAAGGGGCCCCTGGGGGCAATGAGCAGTTCTTC. Translating gives CASSLQGAPGGNEQFF.

This clonotype came up many times. This sequence joins TRBV7-9 and TRBJ2-1, with 8 positions matching TRBD2. Germline CDR1 and CDR2: SEHNR and FQNEAQ (reference sequence). The V and J ends lost 4 bases and 3 bases, in that order; junction bases with no gene match: 8. This CDR3 has 16 amino acids. The CDR3 DNA reads as TGTGCCAGCAGCTCCACTAGCGGATCCGTCTACAATGAGCAGTTCTTC. It translates to CASSSTSGSVYNEQFF.

This clonotype was seen more than once but under ten times. The chain combines TRBV27 with TRBJ2-7; 12 bases match TRBD2. The V gene end was trimmed by 3 bases and the J gene end by 2 bases; junction bases not matched to a gene: 2. The CDR3 extends over 15 amino acids. Germline assignment: CDR1 MNHEY and CDR2 SMNVEV (reference sequence). The CDR3 here is CASSFTSGGTYEQYF. Here the CDR3 DNA reads TGTGCCAGCAGTTTTACTAGCGGGGGGACCTACGAGCAGTACTTC.